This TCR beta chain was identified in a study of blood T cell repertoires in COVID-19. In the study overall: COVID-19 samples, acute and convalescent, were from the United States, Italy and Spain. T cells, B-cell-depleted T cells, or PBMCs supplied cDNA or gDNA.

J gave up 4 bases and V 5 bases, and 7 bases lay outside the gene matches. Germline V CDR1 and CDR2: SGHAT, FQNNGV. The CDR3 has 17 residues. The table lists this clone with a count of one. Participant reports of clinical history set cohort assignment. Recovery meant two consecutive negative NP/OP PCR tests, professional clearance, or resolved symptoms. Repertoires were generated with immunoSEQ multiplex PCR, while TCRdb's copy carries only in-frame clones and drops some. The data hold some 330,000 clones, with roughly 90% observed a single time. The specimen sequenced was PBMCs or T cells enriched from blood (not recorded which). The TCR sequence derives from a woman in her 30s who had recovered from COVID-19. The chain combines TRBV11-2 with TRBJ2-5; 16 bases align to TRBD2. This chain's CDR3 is CASSVLGLAGGVETQYF. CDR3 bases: TGTGCCAGCAGCGTCTTGGGACTAGCGGGAGGGGTAGAGACCCAGTACTTC.